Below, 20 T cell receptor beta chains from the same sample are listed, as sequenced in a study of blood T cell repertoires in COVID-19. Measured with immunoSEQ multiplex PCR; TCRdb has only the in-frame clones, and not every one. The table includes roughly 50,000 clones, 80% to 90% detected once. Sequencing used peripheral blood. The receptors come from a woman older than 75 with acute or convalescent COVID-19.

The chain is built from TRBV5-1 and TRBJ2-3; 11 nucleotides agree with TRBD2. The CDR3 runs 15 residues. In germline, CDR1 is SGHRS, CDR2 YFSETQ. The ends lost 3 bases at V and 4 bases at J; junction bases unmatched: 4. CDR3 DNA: TGCGCCAGCAGCTCGACTAGCGGGGTCGCAGATACGCAGTATTTT. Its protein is CASSSTSGVADTQYF.

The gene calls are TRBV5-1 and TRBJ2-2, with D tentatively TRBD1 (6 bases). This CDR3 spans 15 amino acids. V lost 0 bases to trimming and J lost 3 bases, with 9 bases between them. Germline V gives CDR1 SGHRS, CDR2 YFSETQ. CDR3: CASSLGQVYTGELFF. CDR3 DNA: TGCGCCAGCAGCTTGGGACAGGTCTACACCGGGGAGCTGTTTTTT.

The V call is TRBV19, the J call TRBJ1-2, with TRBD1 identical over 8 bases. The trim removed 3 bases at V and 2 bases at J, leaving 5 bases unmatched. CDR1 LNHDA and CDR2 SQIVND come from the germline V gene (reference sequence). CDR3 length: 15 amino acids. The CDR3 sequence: CASSISGGYNYGYTF. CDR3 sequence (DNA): TGTGCCAGTAGTATCTCAGGGGGCTACAACTATGGCTACACCTTC.

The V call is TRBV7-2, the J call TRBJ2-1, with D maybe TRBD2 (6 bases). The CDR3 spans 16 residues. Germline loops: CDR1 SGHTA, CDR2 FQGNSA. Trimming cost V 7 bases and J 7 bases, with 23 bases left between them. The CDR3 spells CASTLIGKEGRNEQFF. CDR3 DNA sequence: TGTGCCAGCACCCTTATTGGAAAGGAGGGAAGAAATGAGCAGTTCTTC.

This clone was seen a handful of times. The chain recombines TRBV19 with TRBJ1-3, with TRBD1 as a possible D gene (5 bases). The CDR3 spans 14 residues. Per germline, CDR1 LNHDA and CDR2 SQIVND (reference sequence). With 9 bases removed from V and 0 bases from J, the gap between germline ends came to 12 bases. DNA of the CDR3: TGTGCCAGCGGGGACTTCCACTCTGGAAACACCATATATTTT. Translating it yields CASGDFHSGNTIYF.

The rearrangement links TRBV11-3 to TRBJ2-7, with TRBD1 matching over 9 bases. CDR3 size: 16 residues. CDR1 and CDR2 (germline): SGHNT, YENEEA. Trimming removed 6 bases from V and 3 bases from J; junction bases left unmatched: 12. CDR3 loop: CASSLVRDRVIYEQYF. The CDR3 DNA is TGTGCCAGCAGTCTAGTCCGGGACAGGGTGATCTACGAGCAGTACTTC.

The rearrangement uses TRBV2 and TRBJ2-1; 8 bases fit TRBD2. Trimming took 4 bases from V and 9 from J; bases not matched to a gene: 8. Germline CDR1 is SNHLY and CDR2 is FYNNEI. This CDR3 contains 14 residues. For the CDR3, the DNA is TGTGCCAGCAGTGTATTGCGGGGGGTAGGTGAGCAGTTCTTC. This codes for CASSVLRGVGEQFF. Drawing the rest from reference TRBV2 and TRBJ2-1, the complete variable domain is EPEVTQTPSHQVTQMGQEVILRCVPISNHLYFYWYRQILGQKVEFLVSFYNNEISEKSEIFDDQFSVERPDGSNFTLKIRSTKLEDSAMYFCASSVLRGVGEQFFGPGTRLTVL.

The CDR3 loop is CASSGQGLNSPLHF. DNA for the CDR3: TGTGCCAGCAGTGGACAGGGACTTAATTCACCCCTCCACTTT. The chain employs TRBV2 and TRBJ1-6; 7 bases fit TRBD1. Germline V gene sequence: CDR1 SNHLY, CDR2 FYNNEI. The CDR3 has 14 amino acids. After removal of 4 bases from V and 6 bases from J, the junction contained 3 bases not matched to a gene.

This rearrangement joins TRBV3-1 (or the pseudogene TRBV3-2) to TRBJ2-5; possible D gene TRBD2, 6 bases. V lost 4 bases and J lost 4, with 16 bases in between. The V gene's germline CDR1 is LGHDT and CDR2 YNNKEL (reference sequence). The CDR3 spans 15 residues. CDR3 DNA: TGTGCCAGCAGCCGAGACGGGGGTGTCGGAGAGACCCAGTACTTC. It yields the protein CASSRDGGVGETQYF.

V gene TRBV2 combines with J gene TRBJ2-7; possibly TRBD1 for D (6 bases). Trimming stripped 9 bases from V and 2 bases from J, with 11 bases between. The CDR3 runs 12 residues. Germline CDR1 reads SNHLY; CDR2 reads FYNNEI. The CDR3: CASGTPTYEQYF. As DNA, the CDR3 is TGTGCCAGTGGGACACCAACCTACGAGCAGTACTTC.

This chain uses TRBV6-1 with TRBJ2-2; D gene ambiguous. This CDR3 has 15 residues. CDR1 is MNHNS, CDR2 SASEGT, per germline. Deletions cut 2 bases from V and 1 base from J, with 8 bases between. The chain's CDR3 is CASSENRVNTGELFF. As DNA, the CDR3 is TGTGCCAGCAGTGAAAACAGAGTGAACACCGGGGAGCTGTTTTTT.

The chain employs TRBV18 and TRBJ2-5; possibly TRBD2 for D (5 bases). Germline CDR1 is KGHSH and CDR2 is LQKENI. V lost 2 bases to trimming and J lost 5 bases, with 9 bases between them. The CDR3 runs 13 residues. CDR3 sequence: CASSPTRAETQYF. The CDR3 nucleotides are TGTGCCAGCTCACCAACTAGGGCGGAGACCCAGTACTTC.

In DNA, the CDR3 is TGTGCCAGCAGCGGTGCAGTGAACACTGAAGCTTTCTTT. It codes for CASSGAVNTEAFF. The chain uses TRBV5-4 and TRBJ1-1; D gene uncertain. The CDR3 extends over 13 amino acids. V lost 4 bases and J 0 bases, leaving 7 bases between the germline ends. The germline V gene has CDR1 SGHNT and CDR2 YYREEE (reference sequence). Looking up the rest from reference TRBV5-4 and TRBJ1-1 gives the full variable domain: ETGVTQSPTHLIKTRGQQVTLRCSSQSGHNTVSWYQQALGQGPQFIFQYYREEENGRGNFPPRFSGLQFPNYSSELNVNALELDDSALYLCASSGAVNTEAFFGQGTRLTVV.

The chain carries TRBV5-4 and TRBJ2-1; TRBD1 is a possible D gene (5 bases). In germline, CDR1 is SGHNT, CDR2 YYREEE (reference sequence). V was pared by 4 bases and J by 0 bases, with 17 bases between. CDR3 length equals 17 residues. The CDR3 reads CASSPPIGANSYNEQFF. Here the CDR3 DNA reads TGTGCCAGCAGCCCCCCCATAGGGGCTAACTCCTACAATGAGCAGTTCTTC. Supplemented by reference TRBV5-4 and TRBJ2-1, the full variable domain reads ETGVTQSPTHLIKTRGQQVTLRCSSQSGHNTVSWYQQALGQGPQFIFQYYREEENGRGNFPPRFSGLQFPNYSSELNVNALELDDSALYLCASSPPIGANSYNEQFFGPGTRLTVL.

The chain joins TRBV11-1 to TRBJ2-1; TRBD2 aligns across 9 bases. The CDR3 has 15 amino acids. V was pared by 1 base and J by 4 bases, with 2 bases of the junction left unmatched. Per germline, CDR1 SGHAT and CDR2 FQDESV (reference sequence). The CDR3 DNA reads TGTGCCAGCAGCTTAGGTAGCGGGGGTTACAATGAGCAGTTCTTC. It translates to CASSLGSGGYNEQFF.

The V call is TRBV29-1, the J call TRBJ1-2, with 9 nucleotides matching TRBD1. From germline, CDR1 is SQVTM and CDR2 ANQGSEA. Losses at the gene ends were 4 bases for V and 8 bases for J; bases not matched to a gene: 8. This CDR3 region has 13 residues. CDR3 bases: TGCAGCGTTGTAAAAAGGGACAGGGTCGGCTACACCTTC. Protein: CSVVKRDRVGYTF.

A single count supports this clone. In DNA, the CDR3 is TGTGCCAGTAGACGGGGGGGCCTAGAAGAGACCCAGTACTTC. Its translation: CASRRGGLEETQYF. V usage is TRBV19 and J usage is TRBJ2-5, with TRBD2 matching over 8 bases. CDR1 and CDR2 (germline): LNHDA, SQIVND (reference sequence). V was pared by 6 bases and J by 3 bases, with 6 bases of the junction left unmatched. CDR3 size: 14 residues. Using reference TRBV19 and TRBJ2-5 for the parts outside the CDR3, the full variable domain is DGGITQSPKYLFRKEGQNVTLSCEQNLNHDAMYWYRQDPGQGLRLIYYSQIVNDFQKGDIAEGYSVSREKKESFPLTVTSAQKNPTAFYLCASRRGGLEETQYFGPGTRLLVL.

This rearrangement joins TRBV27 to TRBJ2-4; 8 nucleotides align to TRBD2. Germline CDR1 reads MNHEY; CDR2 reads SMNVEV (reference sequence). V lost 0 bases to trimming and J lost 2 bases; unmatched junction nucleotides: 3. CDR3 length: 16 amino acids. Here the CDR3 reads CASSLSGGGTKNIQYF. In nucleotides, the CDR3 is TGTGCCAGCAGTTTATCAGGCGGGGGGACCAAAAACATTCAGTACTTC.

The CDR3 coding sequence is TGTGCCAGCAGTTACTCGACAGGTGGAAGGCAGCCCCAGCATTTT. This sequence encodes CASSYSTGGRQPQHF. The J gene is TRBJ1-5, the V gene TRBV6-6; TRBD1 might be the D (6 bases). Germline-derived CDR1 and CDR2 are MNHNY and SVGAGI (reference sequence). The V end was cut by 0 bases, the J end by 7 bases, with 13 bases between. The CDR3 is made up of 15 amino acids.

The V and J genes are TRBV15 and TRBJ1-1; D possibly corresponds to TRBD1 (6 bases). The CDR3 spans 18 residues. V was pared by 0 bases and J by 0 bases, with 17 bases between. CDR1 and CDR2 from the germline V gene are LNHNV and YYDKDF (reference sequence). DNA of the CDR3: TGTGCCACCAGCAGAGATCGGGTATCCGCAGGGGTGAACACTGAAGCTTTCTTT. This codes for CATSRDRVSAGVNTEAFF. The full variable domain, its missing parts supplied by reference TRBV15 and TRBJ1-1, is DAMVIQNPRYQVTQFGKPVTLSCSQTLNHNVMYWYQQKSSQAPKLLFHYYDKDFNNEADTPDNFQSRRPNTSFCFLDIRSPGLGDTAMYLCATSRDRVSAGVNTEAFFGQGTRLTVV.